The 26 T cell receptor beta chains below come from one sample, sequenced in a study of cytomegalovirus exposure and HLA in healthy donors. The PCR ran on 60 Vbeta and 13 Jbeta primers. TCRdb's copy holds only in-frame clones and misses some; the assay was immunoSEQ multiplex PCR. The sample contains about 160,000 clones, about 80% of which appear only once. Sequencing input: PBMCs. These receptors were obtained from a man aged 18 to 35 in good health and CMV-seropositive.

V is TRBV30 and J is TRBJ2-2, with 7 bases fitting TRBD2. The junction had 13 bases not matched to a gene; V was cut back by 8 bases and J by 7 bases. The CDR3 consists of 14 residues. The germline V gene encodes CDR1 GTSNPN and CDR2 SVGIG (reference sequence). In DNA, the CDR3 is TGTGCCGGGGAGGCCTCCGGGGAGGGCGGGGAGCTGTTTTTT. It translates to CAGEASGEGGELFF.

The chain links TRBV5-1 to TRBJ1-2; D not certain. The CDR3 runs to 14 residues. Germline lookup yields CDR1 SGHRS and CDR2 YFSETQ. The ends were cut back, 4 bases at V and 1 base at J, with 11 bases in the middle. DNA for the CDR3: TGCGCCAGCAGCCCCGGGATCCATAACTATGGCTACACCTTC. Protein sequence: CASSPGIHNYGYTF. Drawing the rest from reference TRBV5-1 and TRBJ1-2, the complete variable domain is KAGVTQTPRYLIKTRGQQVTLSCSPISGHRSVSWYQQTPGQGLQFLFEYFSETQRNKGNFPGRFSGRQFSNSRSEMNVSTLELGDSALYLCASSPGIHNYGYTFGSGTRLTVV.

The gene calls are TRBV30 and TRBJ2-3; 8 nucleotides align to TRBD2. CDR3 length: 15 residues. Germline V gives CDR1 GTSNPN, CDR2 SVGIG (reference sequence). V lost 0 bases to trimming and J lost 4 bases; unmatched junction nucleotides: 6. The CDR3 DNA reads TGTGCCTGGAGTGTTGCCGGGAGGGCCGCAGATACGCAGTATTTT. Its translation is CAWSVAGRAADTQYF.

The chain employs TRBV27 and TRBJ2-5, with 8 bases fitting TRBD1. With V trimmed by 3 bases and J by 4 bases, 7 bases remained unmatched. CDR1 is MNHEY, CDR2 SMNVEV, per germline (reference sequence). The CDR3 spans 15 residues. CDR3 sequence (DNA): TGTGCCAGCAGTTTTGGACAGGGCGGTGGAGAGACCCAGTACTTC. Encoded protein: CASSFGQGGGETQYF.

The genes are TRBV7-9 and TRBJ2-1; 12 bases align to TRBD2. V gave up 3 bases and J gave up 11 bases; unmatched junction bases: 5. Per germline, CDR1 SEHNR and CDR2 FQNEAQ (reference sequence). CDR3 length equals 14 residues. The CDR3 sequence: CASSFLAGGPQQFF. In nucleotides, the CDR3 is TGTGCCAGCAGCTTTCTAGCGGGAGGGCCGCAGCAGTTCTTC.

The chain links TRBV7-2 to TRBJ2-5; possible D gene TRBD1, 5 bases. The V gene lost 2 bases and the J gene lost 3 bases, with 7 bases spanning the gap. From germline, CDR1 is SGHTA and CDR2 FQGNSA. This CDR3 has 13 amino acids. The CDR3 loop is CASSLWGKETQYF. In DNA form, the CDR3 reads TGTGCCAGCAGCTTATGGGGCAAAGAGACCCAGTACTTC.

The DNA of the CDR3 is TGTGCCAGCAGCTCCATATGGGAGGGAACCGGGGAGCTGTTTTTT. Its translation: CASSSIWEGTGELFF. This chain uses TRBV7-2 with TRBJ2-2; 7 bases map to TRBD2. The ends lost 4 bases at V and 5 bases at J; junction bases unmatched: 7. CDR1 is SGHTA, CDR2 FQGNSA, per germline. The CDR3 contains 15 residues.

This chain connects TRBV7-8 to TRBJ2-1; D might be TRBD2 (5 bases). The CDR3 covers 17 residues. V was pared by 1 base and J by 0 bases, with 13 bases between. Germline V gives CDR1 SGHVS, CDR2 FQNEAQ. CDR3 in DNA: TGTGCCAGCAGCTTAGAAGGCGGGTATTCCTCCTACAATGAGCAGTTCTTC. As protein: CASSLEGGYSSYNEQFF.

The rearrangement links TRBV10-1 to TRBJ2-2; possible D gene TRBD2, 6 bases. Germline CDR1 and CDR2: WNHNN and SYGVQD (reference sequence). The CDR3 sequence is 15 residues long. Trimming pared 5 bases from V and 4 bases from J, leaving 14 bases between. The CDR3 is CASSTRLVGTGELFF. The CDR3, as DNA: TGCGCCAGCAGTACTCGACTAGTAGGCACCGGGGAGCTGTTTTTT.

The V and J genes are TRBV4-1 and TRBJ2-1; a weak D match, TRBD1 (6 bases). The CDR3 covers 16 residues. V was shortened by 4 bases and J by 3 bases, with 16 bases between the two germline ends. Germline CDR1 is MGHRA and CDR2 is YSYEKL. The CDR3 region has the DNA TGCGCCAGCAGCCCTATACAGGGTCCCGGCTACAATGAGCAGTTCTTC. Encoded protein: CASSPIQGPGYNEQFF.

The table lists this clone with a few counts. The J gene is TRBJ2-1, the V gene TRBV28; possible D gene TRBD1, 5 bases. V was pared by 3 bases and J by 7 bases, with 16 bases between. Germline lookup yields CDR1 MDHEN and CDR2 SYDVKM. This CDR3 region has 15 residues. CDR3: CASSFAGMFRNEQFF. The CDR3 nucleotides are TGTGCCAGCAGTTTCGCAGGGATGTTCAGAAATGAGCAGTTCTTC.

V usage is TRBV27 and J usage is TRBJ2-7; D is perhaps TRBD1 (5 bases). The CDR3 is 16 residues long. V was shortened by 0 bases and J by 0 bases, with 12 bases between the two germline ends. Germline V gives CDR1 MNHEY, CDR2 SMNVEV (reference sequence). CDR3 residues: CASSLSRRASSYEQYF. The CDR3 DNA follows: TGTGCCAGCAGTTTATCTCGCAGGGCCAGCTCCTACGAGCAGTACTTC.

The rearrangement links TRBV27 to TRBJ2-1, with TRBD2 identical over 7 bases. With V trimmed by 8 bases and J by 3 bases, 10 bases remained unmatched. The CDR3 length is 15 residues. CDR1 MNHEY and CDR2 SMNVEV come from the germline V gene (reference sequence). CDR3 region: CASGRDSPLYNEQFF. The CDR3 DNA follows: TGTGCCAGCGGGAGGGACTCCCCCCTCTACAATGAGCAGTTCTTC.

This chain uses TRBV10-2 with TRBJ2-5; TRBD1 agrees at 7 bases. Germline V gives CDR1 WSHSY, CDR2 SAAADI. Unmatched junction bases numbered 6, after V lost 0 bases and J lost 5 bases. The CDR3 is 15 amino acids. DNA of the CDR3: TGCGCCAGCAGTGAGTCGAGAGGGGGCTGGGAGACCCAGTACTTC. The encoded protein is CASSESRGGWETQYF.

The rearrangement joins TRBV6-1 to TRBJ1-2; D not certain. V lost 4 bases and J 4 bases, leaving 13 bases between the germline ends. Looked up from germline, CDR1 is MNHNS and CDR2 is SASEGT. The CDR3 extends over 14 amino acids. DNA for the CDR3: TGTGCCAGCAGTGCGCTAAATCCTGGCTATGGCTACACCTTC. The encoded protein is CASSALNPGYGYTF.

The rearrangement uses TRBV27 and TRBJ2-5; tentative D call: TRBD2 (5 bases). Trimming removed 5 bases at V and 13 bases at J, with 14 bases between. The CDR3 loop spans 11 amino acids. CDR1 is MNHEY and CDR2 is SMNVEV in the germline V gene (reference sequence). CDR3 sequence: CASSEGFMLYF. CDR3 DNA: TGTGCCAGCAGTGAGGGTTTTATGCTGTACTTC.

This sequence joins TRBV7-9 and TRBJ1-2, with 10 bases fitting TRBD1. The CDR3 runs 16 residues. V trimming: 5 bases; J trimming: 3 bases; junction bases outside the gene matches: 9. Germline V gene sequence: CDR1 SEHNR, CDR2 FQNEAQ (reference sequence). The CDR3 coding sequence is TGTGCCAGCAGCCCGCCCGGGACAGGGGTAGACTATGGCTACACCTTC. This gives the protein CASSPPGTGVDYGYTF.

The chain couples TRBV30 to TRBJ2-1; D is ambiguous. V lost 2 bases, J lost 6 bases, and 14 bases lay in between. Germline V lookup: CDR1 GTSNPN, CDR2 SVGIG (reference sequence). The CDR3 runs to 14 residues. CDR3 residues: CAWSITMVGNEQFF. The CDR3 DNA reads as TGTGCCTGGAGTATCACCATGGTCGGCAATGAGCAGTTCTTC.

J is TRBJ1-1 and V is TRBV7-9; unclear D gene. Germline assignment: CDR1 SEHNR and CDR2 FQNEAQ (reference sequence). V gave up 0 bases and J gave up 6 bases, with 8 bases separating them. This CDR3 contains 13 residues. The CDR3 is CASSLAGVAEAFF. CDR3 nucleotides: TGTGCCAGCAGCTTAGCCGGAGTCGCTGAAGCTTTCTTT.

This chain joins TRBV28 and TRBJ1-1, with D maybe TRBD1 (6 bases). Per the germline V gene, CDR1 is MDHEN and CDR2 is SYDVKM. The CDR3 runs to 14 residues. V was pared by 4 bases and J by 1 base, with 10 bases between. This CDR3 is CASSSLTGNTEAFF. CDR3 coding DNA: TGTGCCAGCAGTTCCCTGACAGGGAACACTGAAGCTTTCTTT.

This clone was counted only a few times. This chain uses TRBV29-1 with TRBJ2-7; TRBD1 matches 8 bases. Trimming removed 3 bases from V and 3 bases from J; junction bases left unmatched: 1. Germline V gene lookup returns CDR1 SQVTM and CDR2 ANQGSEA. CDR3 length equals 12 residues. The CDR3 nucleotides are TGCAGCGTTGAGGACAGGGACTACGAGCAGTACTTC. Translated: CSVEDRDYEQYF.

CDR3 DNA: TGTGCCAGCAGTGCTGCAGGCAGCTATGGCTACACCTTC. It is translated as CASSAAGSYGYTF. The chain carries TRBV27 and TRBJ1-2; no definite D call. Trimming shortened V by 5 bases and J by 4 bases, and 11 bases separated the two germline ends. Germline CDR1 is MNHEY and CDR2 is SMNVEV (reference sequence). The CDR3 covers 13 residues.

Comments on this clone: The CDR3 end shows no conserved phenylalanine or tryptophan, and so a read error is likely. The chain has TRBV5-8 and TRBJ1-6; 7 bases fit TRBD1. From germline, CDR1 is SGHTS and CDR2 YDEGEE. This CDR3 is built from 19 residues. J was trimmed by 9 bases and V by 2 bases; bases with no gene match: 20. The CDR3: CASSLKPIQGIGSISPLHL. The CDR3 DNA is TGTGCCAGCAGCTTAAAACCGATACAGGGGATCGGATCCATTTCACCCCTCCACCTT.

The CDR3 DNA is TGCGCCAGCAGCCCCCTAGGCTACCGCGAGCAGTACTTC. It encodes CASSPLGYREQYF. The chain joins TRBV4-1 to TRBJ2-7, with unresolved D. The CDR3 has 13 amino acids. The germline V gene has CDR1 MGHRA and CDR2 YSYEKL. V was clipped by 4 bases and J by 6 bases, with 13 bases between them.

This rearrangement joins TRBV7-9 to TRBJ1-4; D possibly corresponds to TRBD1 (5 bases). CDR3 length: 15 amino acids. V was pared by 5 bases and J by 2 bases, with 12 bases between. The germline CDR1 and CDR2 sequences are SEHNR and FQNEAQ (reference sequence). CDR3 region: CASSPPGGTNEKLFF. DNA of the CDR3: TGTGCCAGCAGCCCCCCGGGGGGGACTAATGAAAAACTGTTTTTT.

The CDR3 nucleotides are TGTGCCAGCAGTGAAAAGGGGGACAGCACAGATACGCAGTATTTT. It is translated as CASSEKGDSTDTQYF. The chain is built from TRBV2 and TRBJ2-3; D possibly corresponds to TRBD1 (6 bases). The CDR3 contains 15 residues. In germline, CDR1 is SNHLY, CDR2 FYNNEI. Trimming stripped 2 bases from V and 0 bases from J, with 9 bases between.